This T cell receptor beta chain was obtained from a study of cytomegalovirus exposure and HLA in healthy donors. The CDR3 is made up of 14 amino acids. Losses at the gene ends were 3 bases for V and 2 bases for J; bases not matched to a gene: 0. The germline V gene has CDR1 SQVTM and CDR2 ANQGSEA. Vbeta (60) and Jbeta (13) primers were used in the PCR. Here immunoSEQ multiplex PCR was the method, and the copy in TCRdb shows in-frame clones only, minus some. The sample shows about 140,000 clones, 82% of them seen only once. The V call is TRBV29-1, the J call TRBJ2-1; TRBD1 matches at 11 bases. Sequencing was done on a sample of PBMCs. The clonotype comes from a man younger than 40 in good health and CMV-seropositive. The CDR3 here is CSVEGQGAYNEQFF. The CDR3 nucleotides read TGCAGCGTTGAGGGACAGGGGGCCTACAATGAGCAGTTCTTC.